The 2 T cell receptor beta chains given below trace back to one sample, sequenced in a study of tumor and adjacent non-tumor tissue in lung cancer. TCRbeta libraries were built with three rounds of nested PCR, modified from ARM-PCR. TCRdb re-derived calls from the multiplex PCR reads in MiXCR, one entry per CDR3 protein. The repertoire holds 90,000 to 120,000 distinct CDR3 sequences, with approximately 65% as singletons. This sample's RNA came from whole unsorted tissue. The normal lung tissue was taken more than 3 cm from the tumor edge. Specimen: distant non-tumor lung tissue. The receptors originated from a man under 40 with non-small cell lung cancer.

This clonotype was counted a single time. This chain joins TRBV30 and TRBJ1-5; D gene unclear. V lost 2 bases and J 0 bases, leaving 8 bases between the germline ends. Germline CDR1 GTSNPN, CDR2 SVGIG (reference sequence). This CDR3 region has 14 residues. The chain's CDR3 is CAWSPGDSNQPQHF. CDR3 DNA sequence: TGTGCCTGGAGTCCTGGGGATAGCAATCAGCCCCAGCATTTT.

This clonotype was seen ten or more times. V usage is TRBV6-6 and J usage is TRBJ1-2, with D perhaps TRBD1 (5 bases). The CDR3 loop spans 14 amino acids. The germline gives CDR1 MNHNY, CDR2 SVGAGI (reference sequence). Deletions cut 6 bases from V and 7 bases from J, with 18 bases between. The CDR3 sequence: CASRDGASSSGYTF. Written as DNA, the CDR3 is TGTGCCAGCAGAGACGGGGCCTCCTCTAGTGGCTACACCTTC.